A single sample gave rise to the 25 T cell receptor beta chains below, sequenced in a study of cytomegalovirus exposure and HLA in healthy donors. It was with 60 Vbeta and 13 Jbeta primers that the PCR ran. Produced via immunoSEQ multiplex PCR; TCRdb's table is partial and in-frame only. This table holds about 140,000 clones, around 80% found once. Sequenced: PBMCs. These receptors were taken from a woman aged 40 to 49 in good health and CMV-seropositive.

As regards this clone: The junction departs from the called germline gene at one end, perhaps through a read error. This chain uses TRBV27 with TRBJ1-2; D is perhaps TRBD1 (5 bases). This CDR3 region has 14 residues. Germline assignment: CDR1 MNHEY and CDR2 SMNVEV (reference sequence). CDR3 protein: CVSSSREGNYGYTF. CDR3 nucleotides: TGTGTCAGCAGTTCCCGGGAGGGGAACTATGGCTACACCTTC.

This sequence joins TRBV6-1 and TRBJ1-1, with 7 bases that match TRBD1. Trimming removed 6 bases from V and 6 bases from J; junction bases left unmatched: 10. The CDR3 sequence is 14 residues long. Germline V CDR1 and CDR2: MNHNS, SASEGT. The CDR3 bases are TGTGCCAGCAGGCCCACAGGGGTGAGCGCTGAAGCTTTCTTT. It codes for CASRPTGVSAEAFF.

The V call is TRBV7-9, the J call TRBJ1-3, with a tentative D call TRBD1 (5 bases). Germline V gives CDR1 SEHNR, CDR2 FQNEAQ (reference sequence). This CDR3 comprises 16 residues. V was pared by 2 bases and J by 0 bases, with 11 bases between. The chain's CDR3 is CASSLRAGASGNTIYF. For the CDR3, the DNA is TGTGCCAGCAGCTTAAGGGCTGGGGCCTCTGGAAACACCATATATTTT.

The chain recombines TRBV10-3 with TRBJ2-1; possible D gene TRBD2, 6 bases. Germline CDR1 ENHRY, CDR2 SYGVKD. This CDR3 comprises 14 residues. Between the trimmed V and J ends, which lost 6 bases and 5 bases, there was a span of 14 bases. The DNA of the CDR3 is TGTGCCATCAGACATCCAGCGGGTAACAATGAGCAGTTCTTC. Translation: CAIRHPAGNNEQFF.

This chain joins TRBV10-3 and TRBJ2-5; 8 bases line up with TRBD2. With V trimmed by 0 bases and J by 5 bases, 8 bases remained unmatched. This CDR3 comprises 16 residues. Germline CDR1 reads ENHRY; CDR2 reads SYGVKD. The CDR3: CAISESKAGGHETQYF. In nucleotides, the CDR3 is TGTGCCATCAGTGAGTCGAAGGCGGGGGGTCACGAGACCCAGTACTTC.

This clone was counted between two and nine times. The chain joins TRBV28 to TRBJ2-5; TRBD2 agrees at 8 bases. The CDR3 sequence is 15 residues long. The V gene's germline CDR1 is MDHEN and CDR2 SYDVKM. V trimming: 3 bases; J trimming: 4 bases; junction bases outside the gene matches: 7. The CDR3 DNA follows: TGTGCCAGCAGTTTTACAGCGGGAGCGGGAGAGACCCAGTACTTC. Residues: CASSFTAGAGETQYF.

V gene TRBV5-8 combines with J gene TRBJ1-6; D gene ambiguous. Germline values: CDR1 SGHTS, CDR2 YDEGEE. The CDR3 runs to 14 residues. V was trimmed by 2 bases and J by 4 bases, leaving 7 bases between them. The CDR3 loop is CASSFNEYNSPLHF. CDR3 in DNA: TGTGCCAGCAGCTTCAATGAGTATAATTCACCCCTCCACTTT.

This clone has a handful of counts. This chain joins TRBV7-9 and TRBJ1-4, with a weak D call TRBD1 (5 bases). The V gene's germline CDR1 is SEHNR and CDR2 FQNEAQ (reference sequence). The CDR3 spans 14 residues. V lost 1 base and J 8 bases, leaving 11 bases between the germline ends. The CDR3 DNA is TGTGCCAGCAGCTTAGGTCAGGGCCGGGAAAAACTGTTTTTT. Its protein is CASSLGQGREKLFF.

This clone has more than one count but fewer than ten. The chain employs TRBV5-4 and TRBJ2-7, with D possibly matching TRBD2 (6 bases). CDR3 length equals 13 residues. CDR1 is SGHNT, CDR2 YYREEE, per germline (reference sequence). Trimming cost V 4 bases and J 4 bases, with 12 bases left between them. DNA for the CDR3: TGTGCCAGCAGCCCCATTGCGGGATACGAGCAGTACTTC. Amino acid sequence: CASSPIAGYEQYF.

The chain joins TRBV5-8 to TRBJ1-6; 9 bases agree with TRBD1. This CDR3 is built from 13 residues. V lost 7 bases to trimming and J lost 6 bases; unmatched junction nucleotides: 2. Germline assignment: CDR1 SGHTS and CDR2 YDEGEE. This CDR3 reads CASRGQGNSPLHF. The CDR3 nucleotides read TGTGCCAGCCGGGGACAGGGTAATTCACCCCTCCACTTT.

This clone has a handful of counts. The chain joins TRBV4-1 to TRBJ1-4; 8 bases fit TRBD1. The CDR3 totals 17 residues. Per the germline V gene, CDR1 is MGHRA and CDR2 is YSYEKL. J lost 7 bases, V lost 2 bases, and 12 bases had no gene match. The CDR3 loop is CASSQTPDRGIREKLFF. In DNA, the CDR3 is TGCGCCAGCAGCCAAACCCCTGACAGGGGTATTCGTGAAAAACTGTTTTTT.

V gene TRBV2 combines with J gene TRBJ2-5; D might be TRBD1 (6 bases). V was pared by 7 bases and J by 1 base, with 10 bases between. In germline, CDR1 is SNHLY, CDR2 FYNNEI. The CDR3 runs to 13 residues. This chain's CDR3 is CASNTGSQETQYF. As DNA, the CDR3 is TGTGCCAGCAATACAGGGTCCCAAGAGACCCAGTACTTC.

The V and J genes are TRBV27 and TRBJ1-2; TRBD1 matches 8 bases. The germline gives CDR1 MNHEY, CDR2 SMNVEV (reference sequence). J was trimmed by 5 bases and V by 3 bases; bases with no gene match: 5. The CDR3 contains 14 residues. The CDR3 nucleotides read TGTGCCAGCAGTTTTGGACAGGGTGAATATGGCTACACCTTC. Protein: CASSFGQGEYGYTF.

This chain connects TRBV6-5 to TRBJ2-7; 8 bases line up with TRBD1. The CDR3 contains 14 residues. With 6 bases clipped from V and 7 bases from J, the junction kept 11 bases outside the gene matches. From germline, CDR1 is MNHEY and CDR2 SVGAGI. CDR3 coding DNA: TGTGCCAGCAGATTCGGGACAGGAGGGCTGGAGCAGTACTTC. It yields the protein CASRFGTGGLEQYF.

The chain couples TRBV10-3 to TRBJ2-1; TRBD1 matches 12 bases. The CDR3 extends over 15 amino acids. Per the germline V gene, CDR1 is ENHRY and CDR2 is SYGVKD. The V and J ends lost 2 bases and 9 bases, in that order; junction bases with no gene match: 5. As DNA, the CDR3 is TGTGCCATCAGTGAGAGGGACAGGGGGCAGTCTGAGCAGTTCTTC. This gives the protein CAISERDRGQSEQFF.

The chain joins TRBV5-1 to TRBJ2-1; 7 bases line up with TRBD2. V trimming: 2 bases; J trimming: 2 bases; junction bases outside the gene matches: 7. The CDR3 contains 16 residues. The germline V gene has CDR1 SGHRS and CDR2 YFSETQ. Here the CDR3 reads CASSFGGRGAYNEQFF. As DNA, the CDR3 is TGCGCCAGCAGCTTTGGCGGCCGGGGGGCCTACAATGAGCAGTTCTTC.

In this sample, this clone turned up once. The rearrangement links TRBV7-3 to TRBJ2-2, with 12 bases matching TRBD2. The germline CDR1 and CDR2 sequences are SGHTA and FQGTGA. CDR3 length equals 19 residues. Losses at the gene ends were 4 bases for V and 0 bases for J; bases not matched to a gene: 9. CDR3 nucleotide sequence: TGTGCCAGCAGCTCGTTGGCACTAGCGGGGGGATCGAACACCGGGGAGCTGTTTTTT. Encoded protein: CASSSLALAGGSNTGELFF.

The rearrangement uses TRBV27 and TRBJ2-7; 11 nucleotides match TRBD2. Germline V gives CDR1 MNHEY, CDR2 SMNVEV (reference sequence). The V gene end was trimmed by 6 bases and the J gene end by 2 bases; junction bases not matched to a gene: 6. There are 15 residues in the CDR3. DNA for the CDR3: TGTGCCAGCAGGGTAGCGGGAGGGCCCGCCTACGAGCAGTACTTC. It yields the protein CASRVAGGPAYEQYF.

The count of this clone is one. The gene calls are TRBV7-2 and TRBJ2-1; D not certain. From germline, CDR1 is SGHTA and CDR2 FQGNSA. CDR3 size: 15 residues. Between the trimmed V and J ends, which lost 7 bases and 1 base, there was a span of 14 bases. CDR3 DNA sequence: TGTGCCAGCACCACCCATGTGGCTTCCTACAATGAGCAGTTCTTC. Translated: CASTTHVASYNEQFF.

This clone occurred once. The chain has TRBV5-4 and TRBJ2-2; D gene ambiguous. Germline V gene sequence: CDR1 SGHNT, CDR2 YYREEE (reference sequence). This CDR3 is 15 amino acids long. The germline V and J ends were trimmed by 4 bases and 1 base, with 11 bases remaining between them. As DNA, the CDR3 is TGTGCCAGCAGCCGGCCAGGCCTGAACACCGGGGAGCTGTTTTTT. Its translation is CASSRPGLNTGELFF.

In its sample, this clone was seen once. The chain joins TRBV4-1 to TRBJ2-7; the match to TRBD2 covers 11 bases. The J segment lost 3 bases and the V segment lost 2 bases, leaving 15 bases of the junction unmatched. This CDR3 contains 19 residues. Germline CDR1 and CDR2: MGHRA and YSYEKL. CDR3 amino acids: CASSQQAPIAGGNLYEQYF. The CDR3, as DNA: TGCGCCAGCAGCCAACAGGCCCCCATAGCGGGAGGGAATCTCTACGAGCAGTACTTC.

V and J are TRBV30 and TRBJ2-6; no definite D call. Germline loops: CDR1 GTSNPN, CDR2 SVGIG (reference sequence). V was clipped by 2 bases and J by 0 bases, with 5 bases between them. This CDR3 is 14 amino acids long. The CDR3 sequence: CAWSFGSGANVLTF. For the CDR3, the DNA is TGTGCCTGGAGTTTCGGCTCTGGGGCCAACGTCCTGACTTTC.

This chain uses TRBV30 with TRBJ1-6, with D tentatively TRBD1 (6 bases). Germline assignment: CDR1 GTSNPN and CDR2 SVGIG (reference sequence). The CDR3 has 15 amino acids. V was pared by 4 bases and J by 5 bases, with 15 bases between. Here the CDR3 DNA reads TGTGCCTGGATCATAGGGAGGGGGAATAATTCACCCCTCCACTTT. Encoded protein: CAWIIGRGNNSPLHF.

The genes are TRBV7-8 and TRBJ2-7; 8 bases map to TRBD1. The V and J ends lost 5 bases and 2 bases, in that order; junction bases with no gene match: 5. Germline V gene sequence: CDR1 SGHVS, CDR2 FQNEAQ. The CDR3 extends over 14 amino acids. The CDR3 reads CASSPRQGPYEQYF. For the CDR3, the DNA is TGTGCCAGCAGCCCCAGACAGGGGCCCTACGAGCAGTACTTC. Based on the CDR3 plus reference TRBV7-8 and TRBJ2-7, the full variable domain is GAGVSQSPRYKVAKRGQDVALRCDPISGHVSLFWYQQALGQGPEFLTYFQNEAQLDKSGLPSDRFFAERPEGSVSTLKIQRTQQEDSAVYLCASSPRQGPYEQYFGPGTRLTVT.

The chain joins TRBV5-5 to TRBJ2-2; D remains unclear. Trimming cost V 3 bases and J 6 bases, with 18 bases left between them. The CDR3 length is 16 residues. CDR1 SGHKS and CDR2 YYEKEE come from the germline V gene (reference sequence). This chain's CDR3 is CASSSFEATDAGELFF. The CDR3 DNA follows: TGTGCCAGCAGCTCTTTCGAGGCGACTGACGCCGGGGAGCTGTTTTTT. The complete variable domain, with remaining parts taken from reference TRBV5-5 and TRBJ2-2, reads DAGVTQSPTHLIKTRGQQVTLRCSPISGHKSVSWYQQVLGQGPQFIFQYYEKEERGRGNFPDRFSARQFPNYSSELNVNALLLGDSALYLCASSSFEATDAGELFFGEGSRLTVL.